Sequencing of this T cell receptor beta chain was carried out in a study of blood T cell repertoires in COVID-19. Study summary: Sites in the United States, Italy and Spain provided acute and convalescent COVID-19 samples. In each case, the material was cDNA or gDNA derived from T cells, B-cell-depleted T cells, or PBMCs.

This CDR3 contains 14 residues. J lost 8 bases, V lost 4 bases, and 4 bases had no gene match. CDR1 SGDLS and CDR2 YYNGEE come from the germline V gene. Source study methods: Nucleated cell counts were estimated from reference gene primer amplification. Method: immunoSEQ multiplex PCR; TCRdb's copy keeps in-frame clones and lacks some. The V and J calls and the clone size are those of that table, but D and trimming were determined from the DNA. Of around 100,000 clones in the sample, 84% were seen once. Sequencing was done on a sample of peripheral blood. The TCR was taken from a man in his sixties with acute or convalescent COVID-19. The chain uses TRBV9 and TRBJ2-1, with 12 bases aligning to TRBD1. The CDR3 here is CASSPGTGGDEQFF. As DNA, the CDR3 is TGTGCCAGCAGCCCCGGGACAGGGGGCGATGAGCAGTTCTTC.